This T cell receptor (beta chain) appears in the sequencing data of a study of beta chain features in type 1 diabetes. Deletions cut 5 bases from V and 0 bases from J, with 7 bases between. The CDR3 contains 14 residues. Germline V gives CDR1 ENHRY, CDR2 SYGVKD. All of the isolated RNA was reverse transcribed, so expressed TCRB transcripts were sequenced. The method was immunoSEQ multiplex PCR; TCRdb's version includes in-frame clones alone and lacks a portion of them. The sample has 600,000 to 650,000 clones, roughly 16% seen once. The source material was naive CD4+ T cells from blood. V usage is TRBV10-3 and J usage is TRBJ2-2; D is uncertain. This TCR came from a man younger than 35 in good health. The CDR3, as DNA: TGTGCCATCAGTAGTCCGGCGAACACCGGGGAGCTGTTTTTT. Its translation: CAISSPANTGELFF.